The next 5 T cell receptor beta chains were all read from a single sample in a study of memory CD4+ T cells and cytomegalovirus serostatus. The assay was immunoSEQ multiplex PCR, and TCRdb's table has in-frame clones only and misses some. The sample holds around 40,000 clones, 79% seen once. Single viable CD3+CD4+CD8-CD45RO+ cells were sorted as the memory CD4+ T cells. Sequenced sample: memory CD4+ T cells from blood. These receptors were obtained from an adult in good health and CMV-seronegative.

This clone was seen just once. The same CDR3 arises from other DNA sequences in this sample as well. The genes are TRBV18 and TRBJ1-2, with D possibly being TRBD1 (5 bases). Trimming pared 6 bases from V and 3 bases from J, leaving 17 bases between. Germline-derived CDR1 and CDR2 are KGHSH and LQKENI. The CDR3 is 15 residues long. The chain's CDR3 is CASSPRKGSDYGYTF. The CDR3 DNA sequence: TGTGCCAGCTCCCCAAGAAAGGGGTCCGACTATGGCTACACCTTC.

The rearrangement uses TRBV28 and TRBJ1-2; tentative D call: TRBD1 (6 bases). This CDR3 has 14 amino acids. The germline V gene has CDR1 MDHEN and CDR2 SYDVKM. The V gene lost 5 bases and the J gene lost 4 bases, with 14 bases spanning the gap. CDR3 nucleotides: TGTGCCAGCAGTGCTACAGGGCTGAGCTATGGCTACACCTTC. Translating it yields CASSATGLSYGYTF.

This clone was recorded once. This sequence joins TRBV6-6 and TRBJ2-5; D is unresolved. The CDR3 is 12 amino acids. V shed 2 bases and J shed 11 bases, with 12 bases lying between them. Germline lookup yields CDR1 MNHNY and CDR2 SVGAGI (reference sequence). In DNA, the CDR3 is TGTGCCAGCAGTTACGAGCCTCTACCTCAGTACTTC. Translating it yields CASSYEPLPQYF.

V and J are TRBV15 and TRBJ2-1; the match to TRBD2 covers 8 bases. V was clipped by 0 bases and J by 4 bases; unmatched bases: 5. This CDR3 has 16 residues. Germline V gene data show CDR1 as LNHNV and CDR2 as YYDKDF (reference sequence). CDR3 sequence reads: CATSRDMASGYNEQFF. The CDR3, as DNA: TGTGCCACCAGCAGAGATATGGCTAGCGGGTACAATGAGCAGTTCTTC.

The chain combines TRBV10-3 with TRBJ2-1; D is perhaps TRBD1 or TRBD2 (5 bases each). CDR3 length: 17 residues. With 0 bases removed from V and 0 bases from J, the gap between germline ends came to 12 bases. CDR1 and CDR2 from the germline V gene are ENHRY and SYGVKD. The CDR3 loop reads CAISESLGTSSYNEQFF. CDR3 sequence (DNA): TGTGCCATCAGTGAGTCGTTAGGGACCAGCTCCTACAATGAGCAGTTCTTC.